This T cell receptor (beta chain) was documented in a study of T-cell memory formation after mild COVID-19. Study overall: TCR clusters mostly belonged to single donors. Study findings and constraints: There were some responding clones in pre-infection memory, which suggested that cross-reactive memory had joined. The main location of contracting CD4+ clones was CM and EM, and that of contracting CD8+ clones was EMRA.

Remarks on this clonotype: Its specificity is not known.

V trimming: 3 bases; J trimming: 2 bases; junction bases outside the gene matches: 4. The CDR3 is 15 residues long. Sample barcodes and UMIs were carried by the TCR alpha and TCR beta cDNA libraries that 5'RACE generated with constant-segment primers. TCRdb re-called the 5' RACE reads with MiXCR, one entry per CDR3 protein. The table lists about 470,000 distinct CDR3 sequences, 20% to 25% of them singletons. The chain combines TRBV12-3 or TRBV12-4 with TRBJ2-1; 7 bases agree with TRBD2. This sequence originates from an adult woman who had mild COVID-19 (a few samples of this study predate the infection). Cell type and time point are not known. Material: PBMCs or a T cell subset sorted from them (not recorded which). The CDR3 nucleotides are TGTGCCAGCAGTTTGGGGGGGAGGCCCTACAATGAGCAGTTCTTC. Protein sequence: CASSLGGRPYNEQFF.